This T cell receptor (beta chain) was identified during a study of T cells in Graves' hyperthyroidism and ophthalmopathy. Based on clinical symptoms, serum thyroxine and TRAb, thyroid ultrasound and orbital computed tomography, diagnoses were reached. A word on this clonotype: This may arise from a read error, as a much more abundant clone is one base away.

Researchers amplified the TCR beta CDR3 regions from RNA transcripts. The HTBI primer set served for first-round RT-PCR of the TCR CDR3. TCRdb passed the multiplex PCR reads through MiXCR, listing each CDR3 protein once. The sample gives about 690,000 distinct CDR3 sequences, 15% to 20% of which show up once; around 16% is in the top ten. The CDR3 extends over 16 amino acids. Per the germline V gene, CDR1 is GTSNPN and CDR2 is SVGIG (reference sequence). This clonotype was obtained from a man over 45 with Graves' hyperthyroidism. Sequenced sample: blood. The gene calls are TRBV30 and TRBJ1-1; D is ambiguous. The CDR3 here is CVWRTVRAPMNTEAFF. DNA of the CDR3: TGTGTCTGGAGGACGGTAAGGGCCCCTATGAACACTGAAGCTTTCTTT.